These 15 T cell receptor beta chains originate from one sample sequenced in a study of blood T cell repertoires in COVID-19. Using immunoSEQ multiplex PCR, the repertoire was profiled, and TCRdb retains in-frame clones only, with some absent. The table records roughly 250,000 clones, 82% of them present only once. Sequencing was performed on peripheral blood. These receptors were collected from an elderly woman with active or convalescent COVID-19.

The chain uses TRBV5-1 and TRBJ2-2; 8 bases are a match to TRBD1. With 2 bases clipped from V and 1 base from J, the junction kept 4 bases outside the gene matches. Germline V gene lookup returns CDR1 SGHRS and CDR2 YFSETQ. The CDR3 extends over 16 amino acids. For the CDR3, the DNA is TGCGCCAGCAGCTTTCAGGGGGCAGGGAACACCGGGGAGCTGTTTTTT. It is translated as CASSFQGAGNTGELFF.

The chain has TRBV5-1 and TRBJ2-3; unclear D gene. CDR1 and CDR2 (germline): SGHRS, YFSETQ. This CDR3 has 13 amino acids. V was cut by 4 bases and J by 3 bases, with 9 bases left in between. CDR3 sequence: CASSPIGTDTQYF. As DNA, the CDR3 is TGCGCCAGCAGCCCCATCGGGACAGATACGCAGTATTTT.

The V gene is TRBV5-1, the J gene TRBJ1-4, with D possibly TRBD1 on 6 matching bases. Trimming removed 2 bases from V and 4 bases from J, with 12 bases in between. Germline assignment: CDR1 SGHRS and CDR2 YFSETQ. This CDR3 comprises 15 residues. The CDR3 DNA follows: TGCGCCAGCAGCTTCCGGACAGTTGGTAATGAAAAACTGTTTTTT. Translated, it gives CASSFRTVGNEKLFF.

V is TRBV5-1 and J is TRBJ2-1, with D perhaps matching TRBD2 (6 bases). Between the trimmed V and J ends, which lost 1 base and 0 bases, there was a span of 11 bases. The length of the CDR3 is 16 residues. Per germline, CDR1 SGHRS and CDR2 YFSETQ. Written as DNA, the CDR3 is TGCGCCAGCAGCTTGTCGGCGGGGAGCTCCTACAATGAGCAGTTCTTC. Residues: CASSLSAGSSYNEQFF. Full variable domain (rest looked up from reference TRBV5-1 and TRBJ2-1): KAGVTQTPRYLIKTRGQQVTLSCSPISGHRSVSWYQQTPGQGLQFLFEYFSETQRNKGNFPGRFSGRQFSNSRSEMNVSTLELGDSALYLCASSLSAGSSYNEQFFGPGTRLTVL.

This chain uses TRBV2 with TRBJ2-7; a weak D match, TRBD1 (6 bases). Trimming removed 1 base at V and 5 bases at J, with 9 bases between. The CDR3 consists of 13 residues. The germline V gene has CDR1 SNHLY and CDR2 FYNNEI. CDR3 loop: CASSEDYRDEQYF. The CDR3 nucleotides read TGTGCCAGCAGTGAAGATTACAGGGACGAGCAGTACTTC. Looking up the rest from reference TRBV2 and TRBJ2-7 gives the full variable domain: EPEVTQTPSHQVTQMGQEVILRCVPISNHLYFYWYRQILGQKVEFLVSFYNNEISEKSEIFDDQFSVERPDGSNFTLKIRSTKLEDSAMYFCASSEDYRDEQYFGPGTRLTVT.

The rearrangement links TRBV5-1 to TRBJ1-6; D is unclear. The CDR3 loop spans 16 amino acids. Per germline, CDR1 SGHRS and CDR2 YFSETQ. With 0 bases removed from V and 2 bases from J, the gap between germline ends came to 9 bases. CDR3 in amino acids: CASSLDGEAYNSPLHF. The CDR3 DNA reads TGCGCCAGCAGCTTGGATGGGGAGGCCTATAATTCACCCCTCCACTTT.

The rearrangement uses TRBV4-2 and TRBJ1-3; D remains unclear. The length of the CDR3 is 15 residues. The germline gives CDR1 LGHNA, CDR2 YNFKEQ. The V and J ends lost 4 bases and 11 bases respectively, with 21 bases between them. The CDR3 spells CASSLTRGSARAIYF. CDR3 DNA: TGTGCCAGCAGCCTCACCCGGGGATCGGCTAGGGCCATATATTTT.

This clone came up once. J is TRBJ1-2 and V is TRBV5-1; the D is unclear. The CDR3 loop spans 16 amino acids. V lost 0 bases and J lost 0, with 12 bases in between. Germline loops: CDR1 SGHRS, CDR2 YFSETQ. Here the CDR3 reads CASSLDSQAANYGYTF. CDR3 DNA: TGCGCCAGCAGCTTGGATTCCCAGGCTGCTAACTATGGCTACACCTTC.

This clone has only a few counts. The V call is TRBV4-2, the J call TRBJ2-1, with D tentatively TRBD2 (6 bases). The CDR3 length is 16 residues. The V end was cut by 0 bases, the J end by 4 bases, with 13 bases between. Germline loops: CDR1 LGHNA, CDR2 YNFKEQ. The CDR3 nucleotides read TGTGCCAGCAGCCAAGATGTCGCTAGCGAGTACAATGAGCAGTTCTTC. Protein product: CASSQDVASEYNEQFF.

On this clone itself: Other DNA sequences in this sample translate to the same CDR3. The chain carries TRBV5-1 and TRBJ2-3, with TRBD2 identical over 11 bases. Per the germline V gene, CDR1 is SGHRS and CDR2 is YFSETQ. With 4 bases clipped from V and 3 bases from J, the junction kept 7 bases outside the gene matches. CDR3 size: 16 residues. The CDR3: CASSLGGTSGTDTQYF. The CDR3 DNA reads as TGCGCCAGCAGCCTCGGAGGGACTAGCGGTACAGATACGCAGTATTTT.

The chain combines TRBV4-2 with TRBJ2-3; the match to TRBD2 covers 8 bases. With V trimmed by 3 bases and J by 0 bases, 5 bases remained unmatched. CDR1 LGHNA and CDR2 YNFKEQ come from the germline V gene. The CDR3 has 16 amino acids. The CDR3 reads CASSQDTSGSTDTQYF. As DNA, the CDR3 is TGTGCCAGCAGCCAGGATACTAGCGGTAGCACAGATACGCAGTATTTT.

The V and J genes are TRBV3-1 (or the pseudogene TRBV3-2) and TRBJ2-1; tentatively, D is TRBD2 (6 bases). The germline V gene encodes CDR1 LGHDT and CDR2 YNNKEL (reference sequence). The CDR3 length is 15 residues. Trimming left V 4 bases short and J 4 bases short, with 14 bases between. The CDR3 nucleotides are TGTGCCAGCAGCCCCGCGGCTAGCGCGTACAATGAGCAGTTCTTC. Translating it yields CASSPAASAYNEQFF.

J is TRBJ2-3 and V is TRBV3-1 (or the pseudogene TRBV3-2); tentatively, D is TRBD2 (6 bases). The CDR3 has 16 residues. V was cut by 2 bases and J by 2 bases, with 14 bases left in between. Germline CDR1 reads LGHDT; CDR2 reads YNNKEL (reference sequence). Here the CDR3 DNA reads TGTGCCAGCAGCCAACAGGGACTTCCCTTCACAGATACGCAGTATTTT. Translation: CASSQQGLPFTDTQYF.

The chain joins TRBV6-5 to TRBJ1-1; D might be TRBD1 (6 bases). The V end lost 4 bases, the J end lost 1 base, and 10 bases lay between the germline ends. The CDR3 covers 14 residues. Germline lookup yields CDR1 MNHEY and CDR2 SVGAGI. The CDR3 here is CASSSGHQNTEAFF. Here the CDR3 DNA reads TGTGCCAGCAGTTCGGGACACCAGAACACTGAAGCTTTCTTT.

J is TRBJ1-6 and V is TRBV6-2 or TRBV6-3; D may be TRBD1 (6 bases). V lost 4 bases and J 7 bases, leaving 14 bases between the germline ends. The CDR3 length is 15 residues. Germline V gene data show CDR1 as MNHEY and CDR2 as SVGEGT. CDR3 sequence reads: CASSSGATGNSPLHF. CDR3 in DNA: TGTGCCAGCAGTTCAGGGGCGACTGGGAATTCACCCCTCCACTTT.